These T cell receptor delta chains were read from a single sample in a study of delta chain sequences of gamma delta T cells. TCRdb re-called clones from the PCR reads via CATT. Among roughly 3,100 delta-chain clones, 55% to 65% were seen once, and the ten largest hold 50% to 70%. The specimen was a tumor sample. Receptors originate from a human donor with breast cancer. Both conserved end residues are part of each CDR3. The order of the fields is V gene, CDR3 protein.

V: TRDV2; CDR3: CSCDSVGDDTDKLIF
V: TRDV2; CDR3: CAGLWESYTDKLIF
V: TRDV2; CDR3: CACDTVSREENRPYTDKLIF
V: TRDV2; CDR3: CACELLEDTNTAKLIF
V: TRDV1; CDR3: CALEERPKRLGPRGDYTDKLIF
V: TRDV1; CDR3: CARGREVPPSILPRVLGDLRYTDKLIF
V: TRDV2; CDR3: CACDTDDLSDPALTAQLIF
V: TRDV2; CDR3: CACDLLGERGHHTDKLIF
V: TRDV1; CDR3: CALAPATTAVETWDTQQMIF
V: TRDV2; CDR3: CACDTVRPTGGLLNTDNIIF
V: TRDV2; CDR3: CSFLIATTEGDRPYTDILIF
V: TRDV3; CDR3: CAFLNGNEDDKLIF
V: TRDV2; CDR3: CATVSREADRPYTDKLIF
V: TRDV2; CDR3: CACDTVRGGYSHKEKLIF
V: TRDV2; CDR3: CACDPFGWTDTDQLIF
V: TRDV2; CDR3: CACDFVLGDTGKLIF
V: TRDV2; CDR3: CATVGEATDKLIF
V: TRDV2; CDR3: CSGSPTGGFPLSWDTHQMFF
V: TRDV2; CDR3: CSFVPVGDDADKLIF
V: TRDV2; CDR3: CACDPLGGNDKLTF
V: TRDV2; CDR3: CACDTLCGGFGSSYTRQFF
V: TRDV2; CDR3: CAWETLAREGERPYTEKLIF
V: TRDV2; CDR3: CACDTVRAGGRTESDKIIF
V: TRDV2; CDR3: CAGDEHGQSEEMIF
V: TRDV2; CDR3: CACDTVPREADRPYTVKLIF
V: TRDV2; CDR3: CSCGAVSREGDRAYTDKLIF
V: TRDV2; CDR3: CACDTVSREGDRSYTDNIIF
V: TRDV2; CDR3: CACDELLGDTTDKLIF
V: TRDV2; CDR3: CACDVLGDPYTDKLIF
V: TRDV2; CDR3: CACDTVSSHDDRPFTDRLIF
V: TRDV2; CDR3: CACDPLPVLTASLFF
V: TRDV2; CDR3: CACDTLGGGFWDTQKMIF